This record covers a single T cell receptor (beta chain). These data come from a study of blood T cell repertoires in COVID-19. As for the study in general: Specimens from acute and convalescent COVID-19 originated in the United States, Italy and Spain. The cDNA or gDNA used as material had been derived from T cells, B-cell-depleted T cells, or PBMCs.

As handled by the study authors: From reference gene primer amplification, estimates of nucleated cell counts were derived. The method was immunoSEQ multiplex PCR; TCRdb's version includes in-frame clones alone and lacks a portion of them. The V and J calls and the clone size are those of that table, but D and trimming were determined from the DNA. The sample has about 230,000 clones; over 80% are singletons. The clonotype originates from a woman in her seventies with active or convalescent COVID-19. Sample: peripheral blood.

The CDR3 bases are TGTGCCAGCAGCCTGGGGCTAGCGGGGGGCGCCTACGAGCAGTACTTC. This encodes CASSLGLAGGAYEQYF. The chain joins TRBV5-4 to TRBJ2-7; 11 nucleotides align to TRBD2. CDR1 is SGHNT, CDR2 YYREEE, per germline (reference sequence). V lost 4 bases to trimming and J lost 2 bases; unmatched junction nucleotides: 8. CDR3 length: 16 residues.